This T cell receptor beta chain was obtained from a study of T cell responses to AZD1222 COVID-19 vaccine. This CDR3 has 14 amino acids. Trimming cost V 5 bases and J 0 bases, with 10 bases left between them. Looked up from germline, CDR1 is SGHNT and CDR2 is YENEEA. The repertoire was sequenced with immunoSEQ multiplex PCR; TCRdb's copy has only in-frame clones and lacks some. The sample lists 75,000 to 95,000 clones, 90% occurring once. This chain joins TRBV11-3 and TRBJ1-1; D remains unclear. The TCR originated in an adult in good health. The source material was peripheral blood, sampled on day 0 of AZD1222 vaccination. CDR3 DNA: TGTGCCAGCAGCCTCGCCCGGATGAACACTGAAGCTTTCTTT. Its translation: CASSLARMNTEAFF.